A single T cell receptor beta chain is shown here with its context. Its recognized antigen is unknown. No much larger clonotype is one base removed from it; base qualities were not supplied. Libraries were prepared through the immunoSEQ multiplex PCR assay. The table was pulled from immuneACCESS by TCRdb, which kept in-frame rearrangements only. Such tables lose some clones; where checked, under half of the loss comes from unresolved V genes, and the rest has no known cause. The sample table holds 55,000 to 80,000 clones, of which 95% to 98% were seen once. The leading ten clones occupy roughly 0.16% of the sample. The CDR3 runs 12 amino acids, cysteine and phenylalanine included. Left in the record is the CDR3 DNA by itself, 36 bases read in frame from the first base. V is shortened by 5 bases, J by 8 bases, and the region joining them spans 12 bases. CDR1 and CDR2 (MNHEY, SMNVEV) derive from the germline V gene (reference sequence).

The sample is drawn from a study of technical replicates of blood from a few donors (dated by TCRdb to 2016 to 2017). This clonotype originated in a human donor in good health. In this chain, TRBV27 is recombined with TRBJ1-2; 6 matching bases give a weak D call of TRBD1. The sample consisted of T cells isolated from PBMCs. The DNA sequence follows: TGTGCCAGCAGTCGAAGGGGGGGCGGCTACACCTTC. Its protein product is CASSRRGGGYTF.